Following are 9 T cell receptor beta chains from one sample sequenced in a study of neurological immune-mediated disorders. Time point in this sample: longitudinal time-point 1 (baseline). From the 5' RACE reads, TCRdb called clonotypes with MiXCR, one entry per CDR3 protein. Of 50,000 to 70,000 distinct CDR3 sequences in the sample, 9.5% to 12% were seen once. Sequencing was performed on PBMCs. The receptors here all came from a male donor with HTLV-1-associated myelopathy (HAM/TSP).

This clonotype appeared many times. The CDR3 here is CASSVTTYEQYF. The CDR3 DNA is TGCGCCAGCAGCGTTACGACCTACGAGCAGTACTTC. The chain carries TRBV5-1 and TRBJ2-7; D remains unclear. Germline CDR1 SGHRS, CDR2 YFSETQ. The CDR3 sequence is 12 residues long. V dropped 4 bases and J dropped 2 bases, with 7 bases sitting between them.

The table lists this clonotype with many counts. V and J are TRBV10-3 and TRBJ2-3, with 10 bases fitting TRBD2. This CDR3 contains 18 residues. Per germline, CDR1 ENHRY and CDR2 SYGVKD. V lost 4 bases to trimming and J lost 1 base; unmatched junction nucleotides: 11. The CDR3 is CAISGRPGTSVGTDTQYF. The CDR3 region has the DNA TGTGCCATCAGTGGCCGGCCCGGGACTAGCGTGGGCACAGATACGCAGTATTTT.

This clonotype was seen at least ten times. The V call is TRBV5-1, the J call TRBJ2-7; D could derive from TRBD1 or TRBD2 (5 bases each). Per the germline V gene, CDR1 is SGHRS and CDR2 is YFSETQ. The V end was cut by 0 bases, the J end by 3 bases, with 10 bases between. The CDR3 length is 14 residues. CDR3 sequence: CASSLGGSVYEQYF. The CDR3 DNA sequence: TGCGCCAGCAGCTTGGGGGGGAGTGTCTACGAGCAGTACTTC.

This clonotype was recorded at least ten times. This chain uses TRBV20-1 with TRBJ2-2, with 8 nucleotides matching TRBD2. V shed 0 bases, J shed 3 bases, and the junction held 6 bases outside the gene matches. Germline CDR1 and CDR2: DFQATT and SNEGSKA (reference sequence). The CDR3 extends over 16 amino acids. This CDR3 is CSARDVARGDTGELFF. For the CDR3, the DNA is TGCAGTGCTAGAGACGTCGCGCGGGGGGACACCGGGGAGCTGTTTTTT.

The sample holds many counts of this clonotype. V gene TRBV5-7 combines with J gene TRBJ2-7; D is tentatively TRBD1 or TRBD2 (5 bases each). TRBV5-7 is reported as an ORF; its role is uncertain. CDR3 length equals 14 residues. V lost 3 bases and J lost 6, with 16 bases in between. The CDR3 region has the DNA TGTGCCAGCAGCTCGGGACCCCGAGGGATCGAGCAGTACTTC. Translated, it gives CASSSGPRGIEQYF.

As regards this clonotype: One junction end does not reproduce the germline sequence, and a read error may be involved. The rearrangement uses TRBV2 and TRBJ1-5; D gene unclear. This CDR3 region has 15 residues. Germline lookup yields CDR1 SNHLY and CDR2 FYNNEI. The DNA for the CDR3 is TGTGCCAGCAGTGAAGATGGCCTTAGAAATCAGCTCCAGCATTTT. Translated: CASSEDGLRNQLQHF.

The chain employs TRBV18 and TRBJ2-3, with 8 bases lining up with TRBD2. This CDR3 is 13 amino acids long. Trimming took 5 bases from V and 6 from J; bases not matched to a gene: 4. Germline V gene data show CDR1 as KGHSH and CDR2 as LQKENI. DNA for the CDR3: TGTGCCAGCTCAACACTAGCGGCGGATACGCAGTATTTT. It specifies CASSTLAADTQYF. Drawing the rest from reference TRBV18 and TRBJ2-3, the complete variable domain is NAGVMQNPRHLVRRRGQEARLRCSPMKGHSHVYWYRQLPEEGLKFMVYLQKENIIDESGMPKERFSAEFPKEGPSILRIQQVVRGDSAAYFCASSTLAADTQYFGPGTRLTVL.

In this sample, this clonotype turned up many times. This sequence joins TRBV7-2 and TRBJ2-2; 7 bases align to TRBD1. CDR1 is SGHTA and CDR2 is FQGNSA in the germline V gene. CDR3 length equals 15 residues. The J segment lost 7 bases and the V segment lost 5 bases, leaving 10 bases of the junction unmatched. The CDR3 is CASSRGGQLSGELFF. The CDR3 DNA follows: TGTGCCAGCAGCCGAGGGGGACAGCTGAGCGGGGAGCTGTTTTTT.

This clonotype was detected many times. V gene TRBV2 combines with J gene TRBJ2-7, with 8 bases lining up with TRBD1. Germline V gene sequence: CDR1 SNHLY, CDR2 FYNNEI. V lost 11 bases to trimming and J lost 0 bases; unmatched junction nucleotides: 6. The CDR3 sequence is 13 residues long. CDR3 nucleotide sequence: TGTGCCGGGGGACAGGTCTCCTCCTACGAGCAGTACTTC. As protein: CAGGQVSSYEQYF.